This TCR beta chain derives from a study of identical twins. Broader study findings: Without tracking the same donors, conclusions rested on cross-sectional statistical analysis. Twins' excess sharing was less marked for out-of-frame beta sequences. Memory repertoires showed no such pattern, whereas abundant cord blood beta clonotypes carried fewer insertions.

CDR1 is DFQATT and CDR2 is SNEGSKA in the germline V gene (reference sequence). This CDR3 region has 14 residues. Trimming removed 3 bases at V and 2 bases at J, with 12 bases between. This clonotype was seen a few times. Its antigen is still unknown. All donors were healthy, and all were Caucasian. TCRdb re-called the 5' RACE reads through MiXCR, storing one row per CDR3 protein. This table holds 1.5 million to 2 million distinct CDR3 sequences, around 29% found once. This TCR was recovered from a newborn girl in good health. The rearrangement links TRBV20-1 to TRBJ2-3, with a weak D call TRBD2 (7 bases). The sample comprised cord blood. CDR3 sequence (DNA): TGCAGTGCTAGCAAGCGGGACAACACAGATACGCAGTATTTT. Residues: CSASKRDNTDTQYF.